The entry below describes one T cell receptor (beta chain). Its antigen is currently unknown. The data originate from a study of shared clonotypes between healthy human individuals. Whole-study findings and limits: Though the depth was large, rarefaction showed that sorted-subset sequencing was incomplete.

Several immunoSEQ plates held equal portions of the genomic DNA taken from each subset. Sequencing used immunoSEQ multiplex PCR; TCRdb keeps in-frame clones, though not all of them. The sample includes 1,400,000 or so clones, approximately 98.5% of them seen just once. The germline V and J ends were trimmed by 3 bases and 8 bases, with 22 bases remaining between them. This CDR3 contains 16 residues. The germline CDR1 and CDR2 sequences are LGHNA and YNFKEQ. A CD45RA-negative memory subset and a CD45RA+ naive subset were separated from the CD4+ cells. The genes are TRBV4-2 and TRBJ1-2; perhaps TRBD1 as D (5 bases). Sequenced sample: naive CD4+ T cells sorted from blood. As for subset: CD45RA+ positively selected. The receptor was derived from a man aged 30 to 39 in good health. This CDR3 is CASSHDYTEGLVGYTF. Here the CDR3 DNA reads TGTGCCAGCAGCCACGATTACACAGAGGGGTTAGTGGGCTACACCTTC.